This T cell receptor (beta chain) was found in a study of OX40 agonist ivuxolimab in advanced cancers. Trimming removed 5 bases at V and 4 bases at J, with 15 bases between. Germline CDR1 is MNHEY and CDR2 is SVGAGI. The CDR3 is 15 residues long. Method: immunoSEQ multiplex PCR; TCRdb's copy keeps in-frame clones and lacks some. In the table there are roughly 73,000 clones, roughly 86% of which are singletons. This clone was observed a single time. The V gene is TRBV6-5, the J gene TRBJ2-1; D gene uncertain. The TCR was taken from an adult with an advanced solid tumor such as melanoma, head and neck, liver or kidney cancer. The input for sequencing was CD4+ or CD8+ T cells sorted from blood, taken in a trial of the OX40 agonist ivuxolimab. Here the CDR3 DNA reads TGTGCCAGCAGTCCCCTTCCCCTGTTTTACAATGAGCAGTTCTTC. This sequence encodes CASSPLPLFYNEQFF.